Presented here are 5 T cell receptor beta chains from one specimen sequenced in a study of cytomegalovirus exposure and HLA in healthy donors. PCR involved 60 Vbeta and 13 Jbeta primers. Profiled with immunoSEQ multiplex PCR; TCRdb holds only in-frame clones, not every one. The table has 150,000 to 200,000 clones, approximately 76% seen once; the top ten hold roughly 2%. Sequencing input: PBMCs. The receptors were gathered from a female donor in good health and CMV-seronegative.

The genes are TRBV5-5 and TRBJ2-7, with a possible D match to TRBD2 (5 bases). Germline V gene data show CDR1 as SGHKS and CDR2 as YYEKEE (reference sequence). The V and J ends lost 2 bases and 3 bases respectively, with 15 bases between them. CDR3 size: 15 residues. For the CDR3, the DNA is TGTGCCAGCAGCTTTGAGGGATCTTCGTACTACGAGCAGTACTTC. Translating gives CASSFEGSSYYEQYF.

Note on this clone: This sample also contains other DNA sequences that code for the same CDR3. The chain links TRBV18 to TRBJ1-1; 9 positions match TRBD1. Germline CDR1 reads KGHSH; CDR2 reads LQKENI. CDR3 size: 16 residues. J lost 9 bases, V lost 4 bases, and 15 bases had no gene match. The CDR3 DNA is TGTGCCAGCTCACAGGGCGCCGGGACAGGGCTGGCGCAAGCTTTCTTT. This encodes CASSQGAGTGLAQAFF.

This clone was counted only a few times. This chain joins TRBV7-3 and TRBJ2-5; 8 nucleotides match TRBD1. The CDR3 length is 15 residues. Germline values: CDR1 SGHTA, CDR2 FQGTGA. V was clipped by 5 bases and J by 1 base; unmatched bases: 6. The CDR3 reads CASSLGQGLQETQYF. As DNA, the CDR3 is TGTGCCAGCAGCCTCGGACAGGGCCTCCAAGAGACCCAGTACTTC.

The chain recombines TRBV5-1 with TRBJ2-7; 8 nucleotides agree with TRBD2. Germline V gene data show CDR1 as SGHRS and CDR2 as YFSETQ. This CDR3 is built from 15 residues. The trim removed 4 bases at V and 2 bases at J, leaving 8 bases unmatched. CDR3 loop: CASSIAGGQTYEQYF. CDR3 bases: TGCGCCAGCAGCATCGCGGGGGGCCAGACCTACGAGCAGTACTTC.

The rearrangement links TRBV27 to TRBJ1-2; weak D call: TRBD1 (6 bases). The germline CDR1 and CDR2 sequences are MNHEY and SMNVEV (reference sequence). The CDR3 sequence is 13 residues long. Trimming cost V 6 bases and J 5 bases, with 13 bases left between them. DNA for the CDR3: TGTGCCAGCAGACCCCGCGGACAGTATGGCTACACCTTC. Its protein is CASRPRGQYGYTF.